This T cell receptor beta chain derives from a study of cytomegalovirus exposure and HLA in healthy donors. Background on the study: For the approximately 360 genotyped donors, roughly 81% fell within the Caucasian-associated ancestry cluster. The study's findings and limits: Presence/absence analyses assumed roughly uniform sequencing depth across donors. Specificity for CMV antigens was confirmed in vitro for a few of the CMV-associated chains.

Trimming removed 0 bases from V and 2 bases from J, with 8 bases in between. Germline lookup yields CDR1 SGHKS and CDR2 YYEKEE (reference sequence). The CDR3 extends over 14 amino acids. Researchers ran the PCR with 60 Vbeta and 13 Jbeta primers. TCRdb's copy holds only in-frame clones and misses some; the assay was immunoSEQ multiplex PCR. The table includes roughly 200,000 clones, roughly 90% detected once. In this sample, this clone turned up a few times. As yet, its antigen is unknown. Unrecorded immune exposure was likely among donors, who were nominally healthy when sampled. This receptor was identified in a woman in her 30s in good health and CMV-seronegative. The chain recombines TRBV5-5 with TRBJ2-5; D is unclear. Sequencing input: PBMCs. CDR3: CASSLGAPQETQYF. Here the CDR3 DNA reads TGTGCCAGCAGCTTGGGGGCACCACAAGAGACCCAGTACTTC.